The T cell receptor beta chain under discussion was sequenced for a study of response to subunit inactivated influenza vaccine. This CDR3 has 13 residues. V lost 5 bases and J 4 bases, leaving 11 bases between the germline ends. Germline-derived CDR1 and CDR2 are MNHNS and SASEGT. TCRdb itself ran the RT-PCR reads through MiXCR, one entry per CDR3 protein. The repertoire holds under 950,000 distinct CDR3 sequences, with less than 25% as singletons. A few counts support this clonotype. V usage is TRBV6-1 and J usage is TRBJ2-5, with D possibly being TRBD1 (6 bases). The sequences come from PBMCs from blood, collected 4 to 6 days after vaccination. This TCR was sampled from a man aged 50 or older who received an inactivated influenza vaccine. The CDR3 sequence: CASSPNRAETQYF. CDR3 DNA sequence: TGTGCCAGCAGTCCTAACAGGGCAGAGACCCAGTACTTC.